This entry concerns a single TCR beta chain. The CDR3 sequence is 13 residues long. Germline-derived CDR1 and CDR2 are GTSNPN and SVGIG (reference sequence). J was trimmed by 6 bases and V by 3 bases; bases with no gene match: 3. The data stem from a study of blood T cell repertoires in COVID-19. Only in-frame clones appear in the TCRdb table, and some are missing; sequencing was by immunoSEQ multiplex PCR. The table has about 220,000 clones, around 89% seen once. This TCR came from a woman between 35 and 50 years old with acute COVID-19. The chain links TRBV30 to TRBJ2-2; 8 nucleotides agree with TRBD2. Input material: PBMCs or T cells enriched from blood (not recorded which). CDR3 sequence: CAWRAGGAGELFF. As DNA, the CDR3 is TGTGCCTGGAGGGCGGGAGGAGCCGGGGAGCTGTTTTTT.